Listed below are T cell receptor beta chains from one sample, sequenced in a study of shared T cell receptors in the human thymus. Data came from immunoSEQ multiplex PCR; TCRdb stores just in-frame clones and leaves some out. The sample has 650,000 to 950,000 clones, 80% to 90% seen once. The same data also went into a second study, on human thymus T cells.

The sample comprised thymocytes. These receptors came from a girl under three years old with a congenital heart defect. Each CDR3 is given with its conserved first and last residue. A D gene is named only where the DNA matches it firmly. Size is omitted from some rows. Given values are once, few, many or a class for expanded clones.

j_call d_call cdr3_length v_call clone_size cdr3_nt cdr3_aa
TRBJ2-7 - 18 TRBV30 once TGTGCCTGGAAGGGGAGGGACAGGCCTAAGGGTGGTGTCTACGAGCAGTACTTC CAWKGRDRPKGGVYEQYF
TRBJ2-2 TRBD1 14 TRBV5-1 once TGCGCCAGCAGCTACAGGGGTTTGGCCGGGGAGCTGTTTTTT CASSYRGLAGELFF
TRBJ1-5 - 18 TRBV28 - TGTGCCAGCAGTATAGCCCCCAGGGTTGAGAGCGTTTATCAGCCCCAGCATTTT CASSIAPRVESVYQPQHF
TRBJ1-1 - 15 TRBV9 - TGTGCCAGCAGCGTAGTGTTTAGGACAGAGGCCAAAGCTTTCTTT CASSVVFRTEAKAFF
TRBJ2-2 - 15 TRBV6-6 - TGTGCCAGCAGTAAGACTCCAGGGGCTTGGGGGGAGCTGTTTTTT CASSKTPGAWGELFF
TRBJ1-5 - 15 TRBV2 - TGTGCCAGCACTCCAGGCCGTCGTAGCAATCAGCCCCAGCATTTT CASTPGRRSNQPQHF
TRBJ1-1 - 14 TRBV6-6 - TGTGCCAGCAGTTACCAGACAGGGAACACTGAAGCTTTCTTT CASSYQTGNTEAFF
TRBJ1-1 - 17 TRBV7-8 - TGTGCCAGCAGCTTAGCGGGGTTCGGGGTATGGGACACTGAAGCTTTCTTT CASSLAGFGVWDTEAFF
TRBJ2-5 - 17 TRBV11-2 - TGTGCCAGCAGCTTAGATCGGTCAGGGGTGCGCCAAGAGACCCAGTACTTC CASSLDRSGVRQETQYF
TRBJ1-6 - 18 TRBV4-1 - TGCGCCAGCAGCCAAGACGTGGAGGAGGGGACCTATAATTCACCCCTCCACTTT CASSQDVEEGTYNSPLHF
TRBJ2-7 - 17 TRBV4-3 - TGCGCCAGCAGCCGCCGGCTGGCCGGGGACATCTCCTACGAGCAGTACTTC CASSRRLAGDISYEQYF
TRBJ1-4 - 15 TRBV27 - TGTGCCAGCAGTCGGACTCCCACCCTAGCGGAAAAACTGTTTTTT CASSRTPTLAEKLFF
TRBJ2-7 - 13 TRBV14 - TGTGCCAGCAGCCAAGATGAGATAGACGAGCAGTACTTC CASSQDEIDEQYF
TRBJ1-1 - 14 TRBV30 - TGTGCCTGGAGCGTGAGACCATGGGAGACTGAAGCTTTCTTT CAWSVRPWETEAFF
TRBJ1-1 - 14 TRBV6-5 - TGTGCCAGTATTCCGGGACAAGAGAACACTGAAGCTTTCTTT CASIPGQENTEAFF
TRBJ1-2 - 15 TRBV9 - TGTGCCAGCAGCTCCGTGCGGGGGACTCCGTATGGCTACACCTTC CASSSVRGTPYGYTF
TRBJ2-3 - 14 TRBV4-2 - TGTGCCAGCAGCCCACTACAGGGAACAGATACGCAGTATTTT CASSPLQGTDTQYF
TRBJ2-1 TRBD1 18 TRBV5-6 few TGTGCCAGCAGCTGGAGGACAGGGGCACGGGGCTCCTACAATGAGCAGTTCTTC CASSWRTGARGSYNEQFF
TRBJ1-5 TRBD1 17 TRBV5-5 - TGTGCCAGCAGCCCACTATCGACAGGGGACAACGCTCAGCCCCAGCATTTT CASSPLSTGDNAQPQHF
TRBJ1-2 - 15 TRBV14 - TGTGCCAGCAGCCCTCAGTTGGGCCCTAACTATGGCTACACCTTC CASSPQLGPNYGYTF
TRBJ1-1 - 13 TRBV2 - TGTGCCAGCAGGACCAGGACTTTCCTTGAAGCTTTCTTT CASRTRTFLEAFF
TRBJ2-5 - 16 TRBV7-3 - TGTGCCAGCAGCACAAAGGGCGACGGGGTCACTGAGACCCAGTACTTC CASSTKGDGVTETQYF
TRBJ1-1 - 12 TRBV5-4 - TGTGCCAGCAGCTTTTTTAGGGAGGAAGCTTTCTTT CASSFFREEAFF
TRBJ2-7 - 11 TRBV20-1 - TGCAGTGCACCAGGGCCCTACGAGCAGTACTTC CSAPGPYEQYF
TRBJ2-1 TRBD2 16 TRBV7-9 - TGTGCCAGCAGCGACCACTGGGCGGGGGGCTCCGGTGAGCAGTTCTTC CASSDHWAGGSGEQFF
TRBJ2-1 - 15 TRBV5-1 - TGCGCCAGCAGCTATCCGAGACAGTGGGTTAATGAGCAGTTCTTC CASSYPRQWVNEQFF
TRBJ2-1 TRBD2 20 TRBV19 - TGTGCCAGTAGTACCCCGGACAGGACTAGCGGGGGGGCCGCCTACAATGAGCAGTTCTTC CASSTPDRTSGGAAYNEQFF
TRBJ1-1 - 17 TRBV4-1 - TGCGCCAGCAGCCAACGTACTGTGAGGGGACAAAACACTGAAGCTTTCTTT CASSQRTVRGQNTEAFF
TRBJ2-1 TRBD2 15 TRBV9 once TGTGCCAGCAGCGTAGCTACTGGGACTAGTCGCGAGCAGTTCTTC CASSVATGTSREQFF
TRBJ1-5 - 13 TRBV14 - TGTGCCAGCAGCCAAGACGGCAATCAGCCCCAGCATTTT CASSQDGNQPQHF
TRBJ2-1 TRBD1 16 TRBV10-3 - TGTGCCGCCGGTCGACCGGGACAGGGGGCGTTTTGTGAGCAGTTCTTC CAAGRPGQGAFCEQFF
TRBJ1-4 TRBD1 18 TRBV10-3 - TGTGCCATCAGTGAGTCGATAGAGCAGGGGGCAACTAATGAAAAACTGTTTTTT CAISESIEQGATNEKLFF
TRBJ1-4 - 14 TRBV19 few TGTGCCAGTAGTATTAGGAGGGGAGGTGAAAAACTGTTTTTT CASSIRRGGEKLFF
TRBJ1-2 - 13 TRBV19 - TGTGCCAGTAGTATAGTTGGCGGGGGTGGCTACACCTTC CASSIVGGGGYTF
TRBJ1-2 - 16 TRBV27 - TGTGCCAGCAGCTCCCCTCCGGGCACAGGACCCTATGGCTACACCTTC CASSSPPGTGPYGYTF
TRBJ2-5 TRBD2 16 TRBV9 - TGTGCCAGCAGCGACAGGACTAGCGGGAGCCAAGAGACCCAGTACTTC CASSDRTSGSQETQYF
TRBJ2-1 TRBD2 16 TRBV18 - TGTGCCAGCTCTCCACCAGGCGGGGGTCTCTACAATGAGCAGTTCTTC CASSPPGGGLYNEQFF